The 16 T cell receptor beta chains reported below all come from one sample, sequenced in a study of radiotherapy plus CTLA-4 blockade in lung cancer. Repertoires were generated with immunoSEQ multiplex PCR, while TCRdb's copy carries only in-frame clones and drops some. The repertoire consists of around 44,000 clones, with 86% occurring once and the leading ten covering around a sixth. The specimen comprised peripheral blood, sampled from a patient treated with radiotherapy plus ipilimumab. All receptors derive from a human donor with non-small cell lung cancer that progressed on radiotherapy plus ipilimumab. Some clones in this sample may be carry-over from other donors' samples.

The chain employs TRBV7-9 and TRBJ1-2, with D tentatively TRBD1 (6 bases). The V end lost 5 bases, the J end lost 3 bases, and 19 bases lay between the germline ends. Germline CDR1 and CDR2: SEHNR and FQNEAQ (reference sequence). This CDR3 has 16 residues. The CDR3: CASSPPLAGADYGYTF. The CDR3 DNA is TGTGCCAGCAGCCCCCCCCTGGCAGGGGCGGACTATGGCTACACCTTC. Looking up the rest from reference TRBV7-9 and TRBJ1-2 gives the full variable domain: DTGVSQNPRHKITKRGQNVTFRCDPISEHNRLYWYRQTLGQGPEFLTYFQNEAQLEKSRLLSDRFSAERPKGSFSTLEIQRTEQGDSAMYLCASSPPLAGADYGYTFGSGTRLTVV.

The gene calls are TRBV19 and TRBJ1-3, with D possibly matching TRBD1 (5 bases). Trimming stripped 3 bases from V and 0 bases from J, with 9 bases between. The germline V gene has CDR1 LNHDA and CDR2 SQIVND (reference sequence). The CDR3 runs to 15 residues. CDR3 nucleotides: TGTGCCAGTAGTATCGGACAAAACTCTGGAAACACCATATATTTT. The encoded protein is CASSIGQNSGNTIYF.

The genes are TRBV19 and TRBJ2-7, with 11 bases lining up with TRBD2. CDR1 and CDR2 from the germline V gene are LNHDA and SQIVND (reference sequence). After removal of 5 bases from V and 7 bases from J, the junction contained 10 bases not matched to a gene. The CDR3 spans 15 residues. The CDR3 is CASSSKLAGGREQYF. CDR3 bases: TGTGCCAGTAGTTCGAAGTTAGCGGGGGGGAGAGAGCAGTACTTC.

This clone was seen a few times. The chain carries TRBV19 and TRBJ1-6, with D tentatively TRBD1 (5 bases). There are 16 residues in the CDR3. Germline V gene sequence: CDR1 LNHDA, CDR2 SQIVND (reference sequence). Trimming removed 11 bases from V and 2 bases from J, with 19 bases in between. The CDR3 loop is CAGGGTGWTYNSPLHF. For the CDR3, the DNA is TGTGCCGGGGGGGGTACGGGTTGGACCTATAATTCACCCCTCCACTTT.

This clone was counted once. The chain uses TRBV4-2 and TRBJ1-2, with D unclear. CDR3 length equals 17 residues. V dropped 2 bases and J dropped 2 bases, with 18 bases sitting between them. Per germline, CDR1 LGHNA and CDR2 YNFKEQ. In DNA, the CDR3 is TGTGCCAGCAGCCAACTGGGTCCTGGGAGAACAAACTATGGCTACACCTTC. Encoded protein: CASSQLGPGRTNYGYTF.

The CDR3 DNA is TGTGCCAGCAGCTCTACCTCGGGGATCGGCACTGAAGCTTTCTTT. Amino acids: CASSSTSGIGTEAFF. The rearrangement uses TRBV28 and TRBJ1-1; D call uncertain. Between the trimmed V and J ends, which lost 6 bases and 4 bases, there was a span of 18 bases. CDR3 length equals 15 residues. The germline V gene encodes CDR1 MDHEN and CDR2 SYDVKM.

Here the CDR3 DNA reads TGCAGCGCAGGTACAGATGAAGCTTTCTTT. This sequence encodes CSAGTDEAFF. The V and J genes are TRBV29-1 and TRBJ1-1; D unclear. Trimming took 7 bases from V and 7 from J, leaving 10 bases between them. CDR3 size: 10 residues. Germline-derived CDR1 and CDR2 are SQVTM and ANQGSEA.

This clone was counted a single time. The chain links TRBV7-3 to TRBJ2-1, with 11 bases fitting TRBD2. Germline CDR1 SGHTA, CDR2 FQGTGA. The J segment lost 7 bases and the V segment lost 6 bases, leaving 8 bases of the junction unmatched. This CDR3 is built from 15 residues. Here the CDR3 DNA reads TGTGCCAGCAGACTAGCGGGGGCCCCCGGGAATGAGCAGTTCTTC. Its translation: CASRLAGAPGNEQFF.

This clone has just one count. The genes are TRBV25-1 and TRBJ2-3, with D perhaps TRBD2 (6 bases). V dropped 3 bases and J dropped 2 bases, with 18 bases sitting between them. The CDR3 totals 17 residues. The germline CDR1 and CDR2 sequences are MGHDK and SYGVNS. The CDR3 DNA is TGTGCCAGCAGTGAGGAGGGCGGTACTTTAGCCACAGATACGCAGTATTTT. This encodes CASSEEGGTLATDTQYF.

The rearrangement uses TRBV15 and TRBJ2-4; no definite D call. The CDR3 totals 14 residues. V was cut by 1 base and J by 0 bases, with 4 bases left in between. Per germline, CDR1 LNHNV and CDR2 YYDKDF (reference sequence). The CDR3 protein is CATSRGLAKNIQYF. The CDR3 nucleotides are TGTGCCACCAGCAGAGGACTAGCCAAAAACATTCAGTACTTC.

This chain joins TRBV7-6 and TRBJ2-1; 12 bases are a match to TRBD2. With V trimmed by 2 bases and J by 0 bases, 5 bases remained unmatched. Per the germline V gene, CDR1 is SGHVS and CDR2 is FNYEAQ. This CDR3 is 18 amino acids long. The CDR3 region is CASSLLLAGGSSYNEQFF. CDR3 bases: TGTGCCAGCAGCTTACTTCTAGCGGGGGGGAGCTCCTACAATGAGCAGTTCTTC.

This chain joins TRBV7-6 and TRBJ1-2; 10 nucleotides match TRBD1. The germline CDR1 and CDR2 sequences are SGHVS and FNYEAQ. The CDR3 spans 16 residues. Losses at the gene ends were 5 bases for V and 5 bases for J; bases not matched to a gene: 11. This CDR3 is CASSPSRDRGFYGYTF. CDR3 DNA sequence: TGTGCCAGCAGCCCCTCCCGGGACAGGGGTTTTTATGGCTACACCTTC.

This sequence joins TRBV27 and TRBJ2-7; the D gene is possibly TRBD1 (7 bases). This CDR3 region has 13 residues. Germline V gives CDR1 MNHEY, CDR2 SMNVEV (reference sequence). Trimming removed 2 bases from V and 5 bases from J, with 10 bases in between. The CDR3: CASSLRRGDEQYF. CDR3 nucleotide sequence: TGTGCCAGCAGTTTACGCAGGGGGGACGAGCAGTACTTC.

The chain uses TRBV7-8 and TRBJ2-5; 8 nucleotides line up with TRBD2. The J call may be mistaken, given a closer DNA end match to TRBJ2-7. CDR3 length: 16 residues. CDR1 is SGHVS and CDR2 is FQNEAQ in the germline V gene. The CDR3 bases are TGTGCCAGCAGCCAGTCCGCTAGCGGGCCCGCCTACGAGCAGTACTTC. It specifies CASSQSASGPAYEQYF.

This chain connects TRBV27 to TRBJ2-7; D is undetermined. Germline V gives CDR1 MNHEY, CDR2 SMNVEV (reference sequence). There are 12 residues in the CDR3. With 3 bases removed from V and 6 bases from J, the gap between germline ends came to 9 bases. The CDR3 protein is CASSFGSSEQYF. Here the CDR3 DNA reads TGTGCCAGCAGTTTTGGCTCATCCGAGCAGTACTTC.

V and J are TRBV5-5 and TRBJ1-2; 10 nucleotides match TRBD1. The length of the CDR3 is 14 residues. Germline CDR1 SGHKS, CDR2 YYEKEE (reference sequence). V dropped 4 bases and J dropped 2; count of bases not matched to a gene: 2. In DNA, the CDR3 is TGTGCCAGCAGCCAGGGACAGGGGAACTATGGCTACACCTTC. This codes for CASSQGQGNYGYTF.